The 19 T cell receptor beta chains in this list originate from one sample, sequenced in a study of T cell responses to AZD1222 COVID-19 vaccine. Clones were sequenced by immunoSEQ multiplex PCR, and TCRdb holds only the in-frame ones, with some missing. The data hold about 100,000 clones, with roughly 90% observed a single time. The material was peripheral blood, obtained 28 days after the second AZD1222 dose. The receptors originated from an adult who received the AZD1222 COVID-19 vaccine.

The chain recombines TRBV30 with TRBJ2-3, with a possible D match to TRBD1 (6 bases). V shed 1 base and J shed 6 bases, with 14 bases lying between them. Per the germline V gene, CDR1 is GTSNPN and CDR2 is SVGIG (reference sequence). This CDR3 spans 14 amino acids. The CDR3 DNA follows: TGTGCCTGGAGTGGCGGACAGAACCCCGATACGCAGTATTTT. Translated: CAWSGGQNPDTQYF.

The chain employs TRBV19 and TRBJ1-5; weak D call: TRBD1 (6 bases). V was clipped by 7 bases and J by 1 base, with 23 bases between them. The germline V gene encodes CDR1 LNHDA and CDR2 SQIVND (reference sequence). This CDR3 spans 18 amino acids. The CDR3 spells CASNRIKGGGGSNQPQHF. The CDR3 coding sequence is TGTGCCAGTAATCGAATTAAGGGAGGGGGAGGAAGCAATCAGCCCCAGCATTTT.

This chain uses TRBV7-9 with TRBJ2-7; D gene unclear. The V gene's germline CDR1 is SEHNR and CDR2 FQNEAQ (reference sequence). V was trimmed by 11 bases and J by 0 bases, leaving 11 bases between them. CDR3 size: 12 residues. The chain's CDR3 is CAYRVSSYEQYF. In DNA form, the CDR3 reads TGTGCCTATCGAGTCAGCTCCTACGAGCAGTACTTC.

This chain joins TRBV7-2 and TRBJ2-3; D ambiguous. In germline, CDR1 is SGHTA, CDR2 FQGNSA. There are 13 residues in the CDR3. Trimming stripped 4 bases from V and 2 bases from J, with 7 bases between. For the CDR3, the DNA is TGTGCCAGCAGCTATAGACACACAGATACGCAGTATTTT. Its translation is CASSYRHTDTQYF.

The CDR3 region is CASGLGQTPLPNYGYTF. The CDR3 DNA follows: TGTGCTAGTGGCCTCGGACAGACACCTCTCCCTAACTATGGCTACACCTTC. The rearrangement uses TRBV12-5 and TRBJ1-2; D may be TRBD1 (6 bases). Germline CDR1 and CDR2: LGHNT and FRNRAP. This CDR3 region has 17 residues. The V gene lost 6 bases and the J gene lost 0 bases, with 20 bases spanning the gap.

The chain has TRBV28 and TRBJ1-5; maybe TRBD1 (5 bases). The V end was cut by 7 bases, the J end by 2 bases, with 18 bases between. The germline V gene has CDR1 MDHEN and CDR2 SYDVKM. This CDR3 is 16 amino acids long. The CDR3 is CASMGVASRGNQPQHF. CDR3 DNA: TGTGCCAGCATGGGGGTGGCCAGCCGGGGCAATCAGCCCCAGCATTTT.

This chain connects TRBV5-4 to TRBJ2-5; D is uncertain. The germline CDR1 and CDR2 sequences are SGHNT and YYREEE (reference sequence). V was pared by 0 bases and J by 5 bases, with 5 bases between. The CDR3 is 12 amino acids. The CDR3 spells CASSLEGETQYF. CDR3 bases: TGTGCCAGCAGCTTGGAAGGGGAGACCCAGTACTTC.

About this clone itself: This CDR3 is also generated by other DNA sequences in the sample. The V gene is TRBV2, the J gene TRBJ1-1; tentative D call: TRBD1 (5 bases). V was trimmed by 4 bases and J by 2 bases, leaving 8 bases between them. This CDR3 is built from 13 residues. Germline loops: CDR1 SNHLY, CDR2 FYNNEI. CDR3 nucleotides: TGTGCCAGCAGTGCCCAGGGCAACACTGAAGCTTTCTTT. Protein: CASSAQGNTEAFF.

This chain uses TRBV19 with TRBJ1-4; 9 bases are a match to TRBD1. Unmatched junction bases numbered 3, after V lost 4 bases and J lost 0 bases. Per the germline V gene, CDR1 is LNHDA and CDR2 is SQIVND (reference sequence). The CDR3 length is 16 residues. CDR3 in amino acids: CASSRGQGSTNEKLFF. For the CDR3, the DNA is TGTGCCAGTAGTAGGGGACAGGGCTCAACTAATGAAAAACTGTTTTTT.

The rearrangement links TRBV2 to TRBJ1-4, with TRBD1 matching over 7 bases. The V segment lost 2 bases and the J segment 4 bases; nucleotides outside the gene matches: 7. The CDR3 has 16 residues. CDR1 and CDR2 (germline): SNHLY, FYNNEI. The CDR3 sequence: CASSELGTAFNEKLFF. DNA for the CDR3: TGTGCCAGCAGTGAACTTGGGACAGCCTTTAATGAAAAACTGTTTTTT.

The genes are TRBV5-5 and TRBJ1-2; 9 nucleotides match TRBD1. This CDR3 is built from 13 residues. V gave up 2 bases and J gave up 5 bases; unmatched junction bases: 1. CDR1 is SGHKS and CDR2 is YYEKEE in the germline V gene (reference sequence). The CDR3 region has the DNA TGTGCCAGCAGCTTAGGGACAGGGTATGGCTACACCTTC. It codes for CASSLGTGYGYTF.

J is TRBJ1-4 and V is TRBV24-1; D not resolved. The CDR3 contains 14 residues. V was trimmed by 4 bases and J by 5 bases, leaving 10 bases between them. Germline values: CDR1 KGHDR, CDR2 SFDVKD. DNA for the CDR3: TGTGCCACCAGTGAGGGCCAGCCGAATGAAAAACTGTTTTTT. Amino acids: CATSEGQPNEKLFF.

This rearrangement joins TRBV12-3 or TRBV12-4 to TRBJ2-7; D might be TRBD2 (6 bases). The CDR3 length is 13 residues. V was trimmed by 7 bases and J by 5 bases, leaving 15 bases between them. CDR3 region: CASTPGERDEQYF. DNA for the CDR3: TGTGCCAGCACCCCGGGAGAGAGGGACGAGCAGTACTTC.

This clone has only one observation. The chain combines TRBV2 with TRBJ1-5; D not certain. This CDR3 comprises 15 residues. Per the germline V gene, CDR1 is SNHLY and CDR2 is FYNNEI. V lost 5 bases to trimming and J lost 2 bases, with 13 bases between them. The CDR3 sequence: CASSRTVFGNQPQHF. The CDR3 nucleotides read TGTGCCAGCAGTCGCACCGTTTTTGGCAATCAGCCCCAGCATTTT.

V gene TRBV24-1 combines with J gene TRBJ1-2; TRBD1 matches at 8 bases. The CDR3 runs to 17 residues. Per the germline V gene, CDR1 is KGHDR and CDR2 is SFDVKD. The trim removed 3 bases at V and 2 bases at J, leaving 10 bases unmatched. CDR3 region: CATSDRSRGTGNYGYTF. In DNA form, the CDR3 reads TGTGCCACCAGTGATCGATCCCGCGGGACAGGCAACTATGGCTACACCTTC.

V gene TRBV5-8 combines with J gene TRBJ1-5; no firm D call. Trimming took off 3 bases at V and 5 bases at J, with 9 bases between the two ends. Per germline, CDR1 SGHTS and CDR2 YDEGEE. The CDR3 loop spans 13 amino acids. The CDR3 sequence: CASSSDPDQPQHF. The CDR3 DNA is TGTGCCAGCAGCTCGGACCCGGATCAGCCCCAGCATTTT.

The chain's CDR3 is CASSGRGGPYEQYF. CDR3 DNA: TGTGCCAGCAGTGGCAGGGGGGGACCCTACGAGCAGTACTTC. The chain employs TRBV13 and TRBJ2-7; the D gene could be TRBD1 or TRBD2 (7 bases each). This CDR3 is built from 14 residues. Trimming took off 6 bases at V and 2 bases at J, with 14 bases between the two ends. Germline lookup yields CDR1 PRHDT and CDR2 FYEKMQ (reference sequence).

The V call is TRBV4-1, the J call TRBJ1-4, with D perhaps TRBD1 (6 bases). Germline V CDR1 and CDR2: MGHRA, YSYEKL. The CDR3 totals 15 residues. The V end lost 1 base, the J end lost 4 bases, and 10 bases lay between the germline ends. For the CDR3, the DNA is TGCGCCAGCAGCCAAGGCGACAGGAGTAATGAAAAACTGTTTTTT. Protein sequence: CASSQGDRSNEKLFF.

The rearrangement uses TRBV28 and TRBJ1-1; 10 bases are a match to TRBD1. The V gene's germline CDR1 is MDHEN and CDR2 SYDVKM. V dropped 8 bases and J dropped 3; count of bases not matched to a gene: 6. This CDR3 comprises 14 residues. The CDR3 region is CASPSGTGDTEAFF. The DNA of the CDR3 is TGTGCCAGCCCTTCCGGGACAGGGGACACTGAAGCTTTCTTT.